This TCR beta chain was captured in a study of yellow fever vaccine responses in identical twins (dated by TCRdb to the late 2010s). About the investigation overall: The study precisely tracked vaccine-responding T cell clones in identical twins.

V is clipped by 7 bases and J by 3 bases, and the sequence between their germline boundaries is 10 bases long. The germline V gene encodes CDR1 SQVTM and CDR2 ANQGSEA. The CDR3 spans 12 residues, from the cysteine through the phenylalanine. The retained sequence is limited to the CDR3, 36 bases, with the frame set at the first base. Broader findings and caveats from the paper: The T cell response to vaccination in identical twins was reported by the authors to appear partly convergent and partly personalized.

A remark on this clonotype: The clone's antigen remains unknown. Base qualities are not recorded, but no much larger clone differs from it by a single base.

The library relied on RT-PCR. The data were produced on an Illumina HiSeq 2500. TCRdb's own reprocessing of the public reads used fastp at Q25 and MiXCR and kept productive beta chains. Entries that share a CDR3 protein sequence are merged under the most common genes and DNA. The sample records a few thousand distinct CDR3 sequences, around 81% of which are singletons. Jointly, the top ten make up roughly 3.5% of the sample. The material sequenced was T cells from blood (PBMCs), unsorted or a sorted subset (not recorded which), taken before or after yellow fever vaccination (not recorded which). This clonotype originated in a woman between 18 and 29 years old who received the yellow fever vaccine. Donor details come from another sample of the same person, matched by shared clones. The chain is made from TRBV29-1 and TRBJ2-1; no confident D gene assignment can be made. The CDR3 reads CSAHRDYNEQFF. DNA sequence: TGCAGCGCCCACCGAGACTACAATGAGCAGTTCTTC.